The present T cell receptor beta chain was sequenced within a study of T cell repertoires in cytomegalovirus infection. Background on the study: Public TCR beta signatures provided an indication of both CMV infection and a matching HLA type.

Whole-study findings and limits: HLA-C-restricted CMV clonotypes gave the most frequent clonotype in two of eight donors.

This clonotype has ten or more counts. Its antigen is as yet unknown. TCRdb passed the reads through MiXCR, listing each CDR3 protein once. Of 500,000 to 600,000 distinct CDR3 sequences listed, 15% to 20% are singletons. The CDR3 consists of 14 residues. V shed 1 base and J shed 1 base, with 7 bases lying between them. Germline CDR1 MNHEY, CDR2 SMNVEV (reference sequence). The specimen was CD8+ T cells from PBMCs. This chain connects TRBV27 to TRBJ1-1; D call uncertain. The sequence was collected from a human donor in good health (CMV status not recorded). Some clones in this sample may be carry-over from other donors' samples. The chain's CDR3 is CASSLFKGNTEAFF. The CDR3 bases are TGTGCCAGCAGTTTATTCAAGGGGAACACTGAAGCTTTCTTT.